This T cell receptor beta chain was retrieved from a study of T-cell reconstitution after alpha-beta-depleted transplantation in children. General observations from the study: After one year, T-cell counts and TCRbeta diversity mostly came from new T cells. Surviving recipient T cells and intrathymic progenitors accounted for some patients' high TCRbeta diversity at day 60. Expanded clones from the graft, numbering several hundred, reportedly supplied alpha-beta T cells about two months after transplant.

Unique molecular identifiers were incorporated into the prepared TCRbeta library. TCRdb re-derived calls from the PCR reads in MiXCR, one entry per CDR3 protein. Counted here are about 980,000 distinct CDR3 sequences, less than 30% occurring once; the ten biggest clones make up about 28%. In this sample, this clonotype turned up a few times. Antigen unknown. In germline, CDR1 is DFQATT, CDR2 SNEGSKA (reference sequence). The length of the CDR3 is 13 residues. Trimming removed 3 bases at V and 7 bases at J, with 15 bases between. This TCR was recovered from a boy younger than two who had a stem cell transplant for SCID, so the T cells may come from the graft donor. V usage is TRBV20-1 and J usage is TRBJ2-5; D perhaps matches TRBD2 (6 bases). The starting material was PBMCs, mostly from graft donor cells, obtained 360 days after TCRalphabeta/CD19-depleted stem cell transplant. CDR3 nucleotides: TGCAGTGCTAGGGAGGGATCCGGGGGGACCCAGTACTTC. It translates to CSAREGSGGTQYF.